This entry features one T cell receptor (beta chain) sequence. As yet, its antigen is unknown. Method: immunoSEQ multiplex PCR; TCRdb's copy keeps in-frame clones and lacks some. The table includes 130,000 to 150,000 clones, roughly nine tenths detected once. CDR3 length: 10 residues. Trimming removed 4 bases from V and 5 bases from J, with 3 bases in between. Germline CDR1 is SNHLY and CDR2 is FYNNEI. This sample is drawn from a study of T cell responses to AZD1222 COVID-19 vaccine. Notes on the study in general: Repertoire sampling occurred only after the peak T cell response. Targeting of unmutated variant regions was reportedly seen in nearly half of spike-specific TCRs. Clonal diversity may have been underestimated in mostly white British donors.

Sequences were derived from peripheral blood, sampled on day 0 of AZD1222 vaccination. The source is an adult in good health. V and J are TRBV2 and TRBJ2-7; D is unresolved. CDR3 sequence: CASSAHEQYF. The CDR3 bases are TGTGCCAGCAGTGCTCACGAGCAGTACTTC.